The 2 T cell receptor beta chains listed next were all sequenced from one sample in a study of cytomegalovirus exposure and HLA in healthy donors. The PCR ran on 60 Vbeta and 13 Jbeta primers. Data came from immunoSEQ multiplex PCR; TCRdb stores just in-frame clones and leaves some out. The sample lists approximately 140,000 clones, 60% to 85% occurring once. The sequenced sample was PBMCs. These receptors all come from a man aged 40-49 years in good health and CMV-seronegative.

V usage is TRBV29-1 and J usage is TRBJ2-3; TRBD1 matches 7 bases. The germline CDR1 and CDR2 sequences are SQVTM and ANQGSEA. This CDR3 has 14 amino acids. The trim removed 4 bases at V and 3 bases at J, leaving 7 bases unmatched. DNA of the CDR3: TGCAGCGTTGGGGGGTTACAGGGGACAGATACGCAGTATTTT. It specifies CSVGGLQGTDTQYF.

The chain recombines TRBV2 with TRBJ2-5; 7 nucleotides align to TRBD1. The germline CDR1 and CDR2 sequences are SNHLY and FYNNEI. The CDR3 is 14 amino acids. The trim removed 6 bases at V and 0 bases at J, leaving 4 bases unmatched. The CDR3 protein is CASSLQGYQETQYF. DNA for the CDR3: TGTGCCAGCAGCTTACAGGGGTACCAAGAGACCCAGTACTTC.